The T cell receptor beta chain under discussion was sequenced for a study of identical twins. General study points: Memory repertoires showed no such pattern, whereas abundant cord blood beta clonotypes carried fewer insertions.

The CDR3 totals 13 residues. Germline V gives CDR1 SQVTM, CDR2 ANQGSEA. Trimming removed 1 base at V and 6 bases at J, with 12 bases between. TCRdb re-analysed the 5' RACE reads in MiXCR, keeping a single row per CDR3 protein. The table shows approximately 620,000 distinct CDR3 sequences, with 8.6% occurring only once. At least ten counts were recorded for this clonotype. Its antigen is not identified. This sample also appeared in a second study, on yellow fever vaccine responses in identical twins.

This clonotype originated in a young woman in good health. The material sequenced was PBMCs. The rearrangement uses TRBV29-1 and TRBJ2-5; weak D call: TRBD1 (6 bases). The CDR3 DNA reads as TGCAGCGTTGAAGTAGCAGGGGTAAAGACCCAGTACTTC. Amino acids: CSVEVAGVKTQYF. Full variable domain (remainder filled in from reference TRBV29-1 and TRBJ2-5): SAVISQKPSRDICQRGTSLTIQCQVDSQVTMMFWYRQQPGQSLTLIATANQGSEATYESGFVIDKFPISRPNLTFSTLTVSNMSPEDSSIYLCSVEVAGVKTQYFGPGTRLLVL.